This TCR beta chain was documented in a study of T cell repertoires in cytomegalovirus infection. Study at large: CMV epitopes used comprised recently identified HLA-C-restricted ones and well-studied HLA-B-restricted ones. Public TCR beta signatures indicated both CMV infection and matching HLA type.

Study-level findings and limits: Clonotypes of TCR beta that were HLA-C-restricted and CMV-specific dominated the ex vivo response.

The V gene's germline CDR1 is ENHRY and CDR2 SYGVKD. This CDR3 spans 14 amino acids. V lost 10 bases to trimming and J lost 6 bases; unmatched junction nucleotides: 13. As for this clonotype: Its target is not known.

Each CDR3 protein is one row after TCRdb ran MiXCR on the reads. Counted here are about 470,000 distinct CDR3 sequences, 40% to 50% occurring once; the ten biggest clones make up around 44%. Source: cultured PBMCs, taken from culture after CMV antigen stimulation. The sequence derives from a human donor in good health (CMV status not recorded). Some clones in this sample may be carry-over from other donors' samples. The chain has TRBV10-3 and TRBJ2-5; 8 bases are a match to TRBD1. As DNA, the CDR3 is TGTGCCACCGCCCGGTCGGACAGGGAAAAGACCCAGTACTTC. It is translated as CATARSDREKTQYF.